The clone carrying this TCR beta chain was picked up a small number of times. Antigen unknown. Despite likely unrecorded immune exposures, the donors were nominally healthy at the time of sampling. A multiplex PCR was run with 60 Vbeta primers and 13 Jbeta primers. TCRdb's copy holds only in-frame clones and misses some; the assay was immunoSEQ multiplex PCR. The sample shows about 100,000 clones, about 74% of them seen only once. These data come from a study of cytomegalovirus exposure and HLA in healthy donors. Study information: Researchers found that approximately 80% of over 350 genotyped donors fell within the Caucasian-associated ancestry cluster.

Study-level points and caveats: In a later analysis, TCR beta V- and J-gene trimming showed a link to a missense DCLRE1C variant. There were some V segments, including TRBV6-2 and TRBV6-3, excluded as indistinguishable.

The CDR3 loop spans 15 amino acids. Trimming left V 6 bases short and J 0 bases short, with 15 bases between. Germline values: CDR1 MRHNA, CDR2 SNTAGT. J is TRBJ2-7 and V is TRBV6-4, with a weak D call TRBD1 (6 bases). Sequenced input: PBMCs. This sequence originates from a woman younger than 30 in good health and CMV-seropositive. The CDR3, as DNA: TGTGCCAGCAGCCGGCGACAGGTCAGCTCCTACGAGCAGTACTTC. This encodes CASSRRQVSSYEQYF.